Each of the 11 T cell receptor beta chains below was sequenced from the same sample in a study of T cells expressing NK-cell markers. TCRdb re-called the 5' RACE reads, yielding one record per CDR3 amino acid sequence without DNA. This repertoire includes about 170,000 distinct CDR3 sequences. The sequenced sample consisted of blood T cells: a sorted CD56 or NKG2C T cell subset, CD4+ or CD8+ T cells, or bulk PBMC T cells (not recorded which). The receptors were sampled from a man aged 18 to 69 in good health.

The chain uses TRBV5-1 and TRBJ1-1; there is no DNA to check the TCRdb D call of TRBD1. CDR1 is SGHRS and CDR2 is YFSETQ in the germline V gene. This CDR3 is 15 amino acids long. CDR3: CASSFGQGQNTEAFF. Full variable domain (outside the CDR3, taken from reference TRBV5-1 and TRBJ1-1): KAGVTQTPRYLIKTRGQQVTLSCSPISGHRSVSWYQQTPGQGLQFLFEYFSETQRNKGNFPGRFSGRQFSNSRSEMNVSTLELGDSALYLCASSFGQGQNTEAFFGQGTRLTVV.

The rearrangement links TRBV6-1 to TRBJ2-5; lacking DNA, the TRBD1 call made by TCRdb goes unchecked. CDR1 is MNHNS, CDR2 SASEGT, per germline. The CDR3 has 17 amino acids. CDR3 sequence: CASSEELRGDRTRAQYF.

The rearrangement links TRBV20-1 to TRBJ2-6; the TCRdb call, TRBD2, lacks DNA for checking. Per germline, CDR1 DFQATT and CDR2 SNEGSKA (reference sequence). CDR3 size: 16 residues. The CDR3 protein is CSATSGGISGANVLTF.

The V call is TRBV12-3 or TRBV12-4, the J call TRBJ2-3; TCRdb returns TRBD2, unconfirmable since there is no DNA. There are 15 residues in the CDR3. This CDR3 is CASSKTSGRTDTQYF.

The gene calls are TRBV27 and TRBJ2-1; TCRdb outputs TRBD1, but without DNA this stays unchecked. Per germline, CDR1 MNHEY and CDR2 SMNVEV (reference sequence). The CDR3 covers 13 residues. The CDR3 sequence is CASSSGIGNEQFF.

The chain couples TRBV2 to TRBJ2-5. This CDR3 is built from 17 residues. Germline V gene sequence: CDR1 SNHLY, CDR2 FYNNEI. The CDR3 sequence: CASSEAASFKGQETQYF.

The chain links TRBV11-1 to TRBJ2-7; TCRdb's assignment of TRBD1 cannot be checked, as there is no DNA. Germline-derived CDR1 and CDR2 are SGHAT and FQDESV (reference sequence). The CDR3 is 18 amino acids. The CDR3 loop is CASSAPGQIPIPLYEQYF.

The chain has TRBV6-5 and TRBJ2-5. This CDR3 spans 16 amino acids. Germline CDR1 is MNHEY and CDR2 is SVGAGI. CDR3: CASSYQRAFAQETQYF.

The rearrangement links TRBV9 to TRBJ1-1. CDR3 length: 14 residues. Germline V lookup: CDR1 SGDLS, CDR2 YYNGEE. The chain's CDR3 is CASSVAIVGTEAFF.

The rearrangement joins TRBV5-5 to TRBJ2-1. CDR3 length equals 16 residues. Germline-derived CDR1 and CDR2 are SGHKS and YYEKEE (reference sequence). This CDR3 is CASSYEYPGVYNEQFF.

The chain joins TRBV5-6 to TRBJ2-3. This CDR3 is built from 16 residues. Germline V gives CDR1 SGHDT, CDR2 YYEEEE. This CDR3 reads CASRKGWVLGTDTQYF. Full variable domain (remainder filled in from reference TRBV5-6 and TRBJ2-3): DAGVTQSPTHLIKTRGQQVTLRCSPKSGHDTVSWYQQALGQGPQFIFQYYEEEERQRGNFPDRFSGHQFPNYSSELNVNALLLGDSALYLCASRKGWVLGTDTQYFGPGTRLTVL.